The source of this T cell receptor (beta chain) is a study of cytomegalovirus exposure and HLA in healthy donors. Sequencing used immunoSEQ multiplex PCR; TCRdb keeps in-frame clones, though not all of them. The table records hundreds of thousands of clones, 87% of them present only once. Notes on this clone: Its cognate antigen is unknown.

Study conclusions and caveats: Both high specificity and high sensitivity reportedly marked the classifier's diagnosis of cytomegalovirus status.

This CDR3 is 16 amino acids long. Germline values: CDR1 ENHRY, CDR2 SYGVKD. V lost 4 bases and J lost 2, with 15 bases in between. Sequenced input: PBMCs. This chain uses TRBV10-3 with TRBJ1-5; TRBD1 might be the D (5 bases). The sequence was collected from a woman between 18 and 29 years old in good health and CMV-seropositive. The CDR3 protein is CAISVGRGGGNQPQHF. The CDR3 DNA sequence: TGTGCCATCAGTGTGGGCCGAGGAGGGGGCAATCAGCCCCAGCATTTT.